One sample yielded the 17 T cell receptor beta chains listed below, sequenced in a study of T cell responses to AZD1222 COVID-19 vaccine. TCRdb keeps only in-frame clones here, not all; method: immunoSEQ multiplex PCR. The listing contains about 140,000 clones. Sequenced: peripheral blood. The receptors originated from an adult in good health.

The CDR3 DNA reads as TGTGCCAGCAGCAAAAGACCGCCGGGACAGGGCACTACGGGCAATCAGCCCCAGCATTTT. It specifies CASSKRPPGQGTTGNQPQHF. The rearrangement links TRBV6-6 to TRBJ1-5; 9 bases map to TRBD1. The germline CDR1 and CDR2 sequences are MNHNY and SVGAGI (reference sequence). The CDR3 runs to 20 residues. The J segment lost 2 bases and the V segment lost 6 bases, leaving 20 bases of the junction unmatched.

The chain joins TRBV28 to TRBJ1-1; D is undetermined. The CDR3 totals 14 residues. CDR1 MDHEN and CDR2 SYDVKM come from the germline V gene. Trimming removed 5 bases from V and 5 bases from J, with 15 bases in between. CDR3 protein: CASSRGQVRTEAFF. The CDR3 region has the DNA TGTGCCAGCAGTAGAGGGCAGGTCCGGACTGAAGCTTTCTTT.

The rearrangement links TRBV28 to TRBJ1-2, with D unclear. Between the trimmed V and J ends, which lost 5 bases and 0 bases, there was a span of 16 bases. The germline gives CDR1 MDHEN, CDR2 SYDVKM. The CDR3 runs to 16 residues. The DNA of the CDR3 is TGTGCCAGCAGTACTATTTATAGAGGATCTAACTATGGCTACACCTTC. Protein sequence: CASSTIYRGSNYGYTF.

The CDR3 is CASSPDLRRANTNYGYTF. The CDR3 bases are TGTGCCAGCAGCCCGGACCTGAGGCGGGCTAACACTAACTATGGCTACACCTTC. This chain links TRBV27 with TRBJ1-2, with D hard to call. Germline values: CDR1 MNHEY, CDR2 SMNVEV (reference sequence). CDR3 length: 18 amino acids. V dropped 6 bases and J dropped 0 bases, with 23 bases sitting between them.

Of note for this clone: Within the sample, other DNA sequences also encode this same CDR3. The rearrangement links TRBV14 to TRBJ1-1; D is unclear. CDR3 length: 13 residues. Germline CDR1 and CDR2: SGHDN and FVKESK. V gave up 1 base and J gave up 1 base, with 4 bases separating them. This chain's CDR3 is CASSQVRNTEAFF. The CDR3 DNA reads TGTGCCAGCAGCCAAGTCAGGAACACTGAAGCTTTCTTT.

The V and J genes are TRBV28 and TRBJ1-6; D is perhaps TRBD1 (5 bases). The CDR3 consists of 11 residues. With 11 bases removed from V and 7 bases from J, the gap between germline ends came to 9 bases. Per germline, CDR1 MDHEN and CDR2 SYDVKM. The CDR3 coding sequence is TGTGCCGCGGGGCAAAATTCACCCCTCCACTTT. Its translation: CAAGQNSPLHF.

The chain is built from TRBV7-2 and TRBJ1-5; D is unclear. Looked up from germline, CDR1 is SGHTA and CDR2 is FQGNSA. The V end was cut by 6 bases, the J end by 0 bases, with 9 bases between. This CDR3 has 14 residues. CDR3 coding DNA: TGTGCCAGCAGGTTATGGGGTAGCAATCAGCCCCAGCATTTT. It encodes CASRLWGSNQPQHF.

The V call is TRBV6-1, the J call TRBJ2-1, with D maybe TRBD2 (5 bases). Germline CDR1 and CDR2: MNHNS and SASEGT. V was cut by 0 bases and J by 9 bases, with 21 bases left in between. The CDR3 spans 17 residues. CDR3 sequence: CASSEASGNQPYAEQFF. CDR3 nucleotide sequence: TGTGCCAGCAGTGAAGCCTCCGGGAACCAACCGTATGCTGAGCAGTTCTTC.

The J gene is TRBJ1-2, the V gene TRBV11-3, with TRBD1 matching over 9 bases. The CDR3 loop spans 14 amino acids. Unmatched junction bases numbered 5, after V lost 2 bases and J lost 7 bases. Germline V gene sequence: CDR1 SGHNT, CDR2 YENEEA. The CDR3 is CASSLTRDRAGYTF. The CDR3 DNA is TGTGCCAGCAGCTTAACCCGGGACAGGGCTGGCTACACCTTC.

The CDR3 loop reads CASSRHGTGGIDEQFF. DNA of the CDR3: TGTGCCAGCAGCCGCCATGGGACAGGGGGCATTGATGAGCAGTTCTTC. The rearrangement joins TRBV11-2 to TRBJ2-1; 12 nucleotides agree with TRBD1. V lost 5 bases and J lost 8; bases outside the gene matches: 10. Germline assignment: CDR1 SGHAT and CDR2 FQNNGV. The CDR3 totals 16 residues.

V gene TRBV30 combines with J gene TRBJ1-2; D gene unclear. CDR3 length: 13 residues. Germline V gene lookup returns CDR1 GTSNPN and CDR2 SVGIG (reference sequence). V lost 0 bases and J 7 bases, leaving 12 bases between the germline ends. CDR3: CAWSVARVGGYTF. CDR3 in DNA: TGTGCCTGGAGTGTAGCTAGGGTAGGTGGCTACACCTTC. Using reference TRBV30 and TRBJ1-2 for the parts outside the CDR3, the full variable domain is SQTIHQWPATLVQPVGSPLSLECTVEGTSNPNLYWYRQAAGRGLQLLFYSVGIGQISSEVPQNLSASRPQDRQFILSSKKLLLSDSGFYLCAWSVARVGGYTFGSGTRLTVV.

The gene calls are TRBV4-2 and TRBJ1-3; D ambiguous. The germline CDR1 and CDR2 sequences are LGHNA and YNFKEQ. Between the trimmed V and J ends, which lost 3 bases and 0 bases, there was a span of 9 bases. There are 15 residues in the CDR3. This CDR3 reads CASSQSGNSGNTIYF. CDR3 DNA sequence: TGTGCCAGCAGCCAGTCTGGGAACTCTGGAAACACCATATATTTT.

The CDR3 sequence: CASSDYRSNTEAFF. The CDR3 DNA sequence: TGCGCCAGCAGCGACTACAGGTCGAACACTGAAGCTTTCTTT. This chain links TRBV5-1 with TRBJ1-1; D might be TRBD1 (5 bases). V shed 4 bases and J shed 1 base, with 11 bases lying between them. Germline CDR1 SGHRS, CDR2 YFSETQ. The CDR3 contains 14 residues. The full variable domain, its missing parts supplied by reference TRBV5-1 and TRBJ1-1, is KAGVTQTPRYLIKTRGQQVTLSCSPISGHRSVSWYQQTPGQGLQFLFEYFSETQRNKGNFPGRFSGRQFSNSRSEMNVSTLELGDSALYLCASSDYRSNTEAFFGQGTRLTVV.

The CDR3: CSVVFGEGPYEQYF. As DNA, the CDR3 is TGCAGCGTTGTTTTCGGGGAAGGCCCCTACGAGCAGTACTTC. J is TRBJ2-7 and V is TRBV29-1; D may be TRBD2 (5 bases). Trimming shortened V by 4 bases and J by 2 bases, and 15 bases separated the two germline ends. Germline CDR1 reads SQVTM; CDR2 reads ANQGSEA. This CDR3 spans 14 amino acids.

The chain employs TRBV6-5 and TRBJ1-1; the D is unclear. Between the trimmed V and J ends, which lost 6 bases and 0 bases, there was a span of 14 bases. This CDR3 is 15 amino acids long. Germline loops: CDR1 MNHEY, CDR2 SVGAGI. The DNA for the CDR3 is TGTGCCAGCAGGACCGTAGGGCCCTTGAACACTGAAGCTTTCTTT. This gives the protein CASRTVGPLNTEAFF.

This chain joins TRBV9 and TRBJ2-3, with 8 bases fitting TRBD2. CDR1 and CDR2 from the germline V gene are SGDLS and YYNGEE. V lost 3 bases, J lost 0 bases, and 6 bases stayed unmatched. The CDR3 contains 16 residues. The CDR3 DNA reads as TGTGCCAGCAGCGCTGCCGGGACTAGAAGCACAGATACGCAGTATTTT. Protein sequence: CASSAAGTRSTDTQYF.

On this clone: Compared with germline, one end of the junction differs, possibly owing to a read error. The rearrangement uses TRBV23-1 and TRBJ1-6; D gene uncertain. TRBV23-1 is assigned to the ORF class and has an uncertain function. CDR3 length: 10 amino acids. In DNA form, the CDR3 reads TGCGCCAGCAGTCCGGGTCGCGCTCTCTTT. It yields the protein CASSPGRALF.